This T cell receptor beta chain is from a study of PD-1 blockade in classical Hodgkin lymphoma. General study results and limits: Why repertoires differed is undefined; disease activity or prior therapy possibly contributed.

TCRdb keeps only in-frame clones here, not all; method: immunoSEQ multiplex PCR. Counted here are 50,000 to 65,000 clones, about 92% occurring once; the ten biggest clones make up around 8%. J lost 5 bases, V lost 4 bases, and 5 bases had no gene match. The CDR3 is 14 residues long. Germline CDR1 SGHVS, CDR2 FQNEAQ. Documented time point: cycle 4 day 1 (C4D1), after 6 weeks of nivolumab. Following autologous stem cell transplantation, relapse occurred in every patient, and exposure to brentuximab vedotin varied. Remarks on this clone: Its antigen is unidentified.

This sequence originates from a human donor with classical Hodgkin lymphoma. The input for sequencing was peripheral blood mononuclear cells (PBMCs), taken before the fourth cycle of nivolumab. The V call is TRBV7-8, the J call TRBJ2-3, with TRBD1 matching over 8 bases. In DNA, the CDR3 is TGTGCCAGCAGCTCGGACAGGGTGAGAGATACGCAGTATTTT. Amino acid sequence: CASSSDRVRDTQYF.